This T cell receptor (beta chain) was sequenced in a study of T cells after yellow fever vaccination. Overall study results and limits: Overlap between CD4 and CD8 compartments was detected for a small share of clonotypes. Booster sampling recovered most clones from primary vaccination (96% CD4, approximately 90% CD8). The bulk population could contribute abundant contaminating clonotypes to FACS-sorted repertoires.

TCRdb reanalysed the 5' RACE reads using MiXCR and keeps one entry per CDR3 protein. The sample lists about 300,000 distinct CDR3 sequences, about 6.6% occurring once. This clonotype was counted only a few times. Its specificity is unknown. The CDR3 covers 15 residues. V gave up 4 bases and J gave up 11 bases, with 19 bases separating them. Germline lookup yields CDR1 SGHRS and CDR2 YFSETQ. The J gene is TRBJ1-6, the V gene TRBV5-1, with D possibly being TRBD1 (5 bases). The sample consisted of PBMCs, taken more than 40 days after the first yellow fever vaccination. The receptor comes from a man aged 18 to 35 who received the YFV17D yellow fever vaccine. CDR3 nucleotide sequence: TGCGCCAGCAGCAGGGAGGGACTCCGCGGCACACCCCTCCACTTT. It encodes CASSREGLRGTPLHF.